These 25 T cell receptor beta chains originate from one sample sequenced in a study of T cells in women clearing cervical HPV infection. Repertoires were generated with immunoSEQ multiplex PCR, while TCRdb's copy carries only in-frame clones and drops some. The sample includes about 24,000 clones. Sequenced material: blood buffy coat. The receptors here all came from a woman between 18 and 75 years old with a cervical HPV16 infection that either progressed to CIN3+ or cleared (not recorded which).

Of note for this clone: The read ends 3 residues before the CDR3 terminus; that terminus is restored from the germline J gene. The chain is built from TRBV27 and TRBJ2-4; D might be TRBD1 (6 bases). CDR3 length equals 17 residues. In germline, CDR1 is MNHEY, CDR2 SMNVEV (reference sequence). The germline V and J ends were trimmed by 3 bases and 2 bases, with 17 bases remaining between them. The sequenced part of the CDR3 DNA is TGTGCCAGCAGTTTCAGGGGAACAGCCAGTACCAAAAACATT. This sequence encodes CASSFRGTASTKNI. The entire CDR3 protein reads CASSFRGTASTKNIQYF.

On this clone: The read is 3 residues too short to cover the CDR3 end, so that end is filled in from the germline J gene. V is TRBV7-3 and J is TRBJ2-4, with a weak D call TRBD1 (6 bases). CDR1 and CDR2 from the germline V gene are SGHTA and FQGTGA. The length of the CDR3 is 14 residues. The CDR3 spells CASSLRDTGRGQYF. The sequenced CDR3 bases are TGTGCCAGCAGCTTAAGGGACACGGGTCGGGGT.

Comments on this clone: The CDR3 goes on 3 residues after the read ends, and that part is filled in from the germline J gene. The V call is TRBV7-2, the J call TRBJ2-3; 7 nucleotides line up with TRBD2. Germline loops: CDR1 SGHTA, CDR2 FQGNSA. The CDR3 has 15 amino acids. J lost 4 bases, V lost 1 base, and 5 bases had no gene match. The CDR3 bases that were read are TGTGCCAGCAGCTTAGGCGGGAGAGTGGCAGATACG. Protein sequence: CASSLGGRVADT. The CDR3, in full, reads CASSLGGRVADTQYF.

Regarding this clone: The observed sequence ends 3 residues before the CDR3 terminus, with the missing tail filled in from the germline J gene. The rearrangement links TRBV12-5 to TRBJ2-7; 9 bases align to TRBD2. J lost 0 bases, V lost 5 bases, and 11 bases had no gene match. This CDR3 has 17 amino acids. The germline CDR1 and CDR2 sequences are LGHNT and FRNRAP. The CDR3 bases that were read are TGTGCTAGTGGTCCTCGCCCCAGCGGGGGGAACTCCTACGAG. Amino acids: CASGPRPSGGNSYE. The CDR3 in its entirety is CASGPRPSGGNSYEQYF.

To note about this clone: The CDR3 extends 3 residues past the end of the read, so its final part is completed from the germline J gene. The chain recombines TRBV7-3 with TRBJ2-3, with D tentatively TRBD1 (6 bases). Trimming took 1 base from V and 1 from J, leaving 9 bases between them. Germline V gives CDR1 SGHTA, CDR2 FQGTGA. CDR3 length equals 15 residues. The DNA read from the CDR3 is TGTGCCAGCAGCTTAAGCAGGGGAGGCACAGATACG. This translates into CASSLSRGGTDT. The complete CDR3 protein is CASSLSRGGTDTQYF.

About this clone: The read ends 3 residues early relative to the CDR3; the germline J gene fills the gap. This chain uses TRBV29-1 with TRBJ1-6, with a tentative D call TRBD1 (5 bases). V was shortened by 8 bases and J by 11 bases, with 22 bases between the two germline ends. This CDR3 contains 14 residues. The V gene's germline CDR1 is SQVTM and CDR2 ANQGSEA. The CDR3 bases that were read are TGCAGCATTAAGTCTGGGGGGGGTGCGGCACCC. Its protein product is CSIKSGGGAAP. The full-length CDR3 reads as CSIKSGGGAAPLHF. Full variable domain (missing parts from reference TRBV29-1 and TRBJ1-6): SAVISQKPSRDICQRGTSLTIQCQVDSQVTMMFWYRQQPGQSLTLIATANQGSEATYESGFVIDKFPISRPNLTFSTLTVSNMSPEDSSIYLCSIKSGGGAAPLHFGNGTRLTVT.

Concerning this clone itself: From the germline J gene comes the end of the CDR3, since the read stops 3 residues before it. The genes are TRBV20-1 and TRBJ2-2; no clear D gene. Germline CDR1 reads DFQATT; CDR2 reads SNEGSKA (reference sequence). CDR3 length: 11 amino acids. Incomplete CDR3 DNA: TGCAGTGCATACGACAATTCACCG. It yields the protein CSAYDNSP. The complete CDR3 sequence is CSAYDNSPLFF.

Comments on this clone: The CDR3 end is not reached by the read, which stops 3 residues before it; the germline J gene fills it in. The rearrangement links TRBV19 to TRBJ1-2; perhaps TRBD1 as D (6 bases). Trimming left V 6 bases short and J 7 bases short, with 12 bases between. The CDR3 runs to 12 residues. The germline CDR1 and CDR2 sequences are LNHDA and SQIVND (reference sequence). The CDR3 sequence: CASSLQGSGYTF. The CDR3 bases that were read are TGTGCCAGTAGCCTACAGGGAAGTGGC.

Concerning this clone itself: The CDR3 end falls 3 residues outside the read, so it is completed with the germline J gene. The chain recombines TRBV7-2 with TRBJ2-3; 11 nucleotides agree with TRBD1. The CDR3 is 15 residues long. Germline CDR1 and CDR2: SGHTA and FQGNSA. Trimming cost V 2 bases and J 5 bases; bases outside gene matches: 3. CDR3 DNA (partial): TGTGCCAGCAGCTTAATGGGACAGGGGGAAGATACG. It encodes CASSLMGQGEDT. The full CDR3 protein is CASSLMGQGEDTQYF.

On this clone itself: The read ends 3 residues early relative to the CDR3; the germline J gene fills the gap. The chain has TRBV20-1 and TRBJ1-2, with 8 positions matching TRBD1. CDR3 size: 17 residues. The germline V gene has CDR1 DFQATT and CDR2 SNEGSKA (reference sequence). V lost 0 bases and J lost 5; bases outside the gene matches: 14. CDR3 bases read: TGCAGTGCTAGAGATCGACTTCCGGGACAGGCCATATATGGC. Its protein is CSARDRLPGQAIYG. The entire CDR3 protein is CSARDRLPGQAIYGYTF.

Turning to this clone: The sequence runs out 3 residues before the end of the CDR3; the remainder is reconstructed from the germline J gene. This rearrangement joins TRBV19 to TRBJ1-4; a weak D match, TRBD1 (6 bases). V lost 9 bases, J lost 4 bases, and 12 bases lay in between. From germline, CDR1 is LNHDA and CDR2 SQIVND (reference sequence). The CDR3 runs 13 residues. The sequenced CDR3 bases are TGTGCCAGCATAGGGGGTCTTAATGAAAAA. It encodes CASIGGLNEK. The CDR3 in full is CASIGGLNEKLFF.

Worth noting for this clone: The read ends 3 residues early relative to the CDR3; the germline J gene fills the gap. The V call is TRBV25-1, the J call TRBJ2-4; a possible D gene is TRBD2 (6 bases). The CDR3 contains 12 residues. V was cut by 9 bases and J by 8 bases, with 14 bases left in between. Germline CDR1 is MGHDK and CDR2 is SYGVNS. The part of the CDR3 DNA that was read is TGTGCCAGGAGACTAGGACTTGACATT. This translates into CARRLGLDI. The full CDR3 protein reads CARRLGLDIQYF.

With regard to this clone: The read comes to an end 3 residues before the CDR3 does, leaving the germline J gene to fill in the end. The V and J genes are TRBV18 and TRBJ1-1; TRBD1 matches 8 bases. Germline CDR1 and CDR2: KGHSH and LQKENI. This CDR3 is 15 amino acids long. This chain's CDR3 is CASSPGMPDRGEAFF. The CDR3 DNA, read in part, is TGTGCCAGCTCACCGGGTATGCCCGACAGGGGCGAG.

In the case of this clone: The read ends 3 residues shy of where the CDR3 ends; the end is completed using the germline J gene. V and J are TRBV18 and TRBJ2-3; 9 nucleotides line up with TRBD2. The CDR3 extends over 17 amino acids. Per germline, CDR1 KGHSH and CDR2 LQKENI. The V segment lost 3 bases and the J segment 3 bases; nucleotides outside the gene matches: 10. This CDR3 is CASSPSGGVIETDTQYF. CDR3 bases read: TGTGCCAGCTCACCTAGCGGGGGTGTCATCGAAACAGATACG. The full variable domain, completed using reference TRBV18 and TRBJ2-3, is NAGVMQNPRHLVRRRGQEARLRCSPMKGHSHVYWYRQLPEEGLKFMVYLQKENIIDESGMPKERFSAEFPKEGPSILRIQQVVRGDSAAYFCASSPSGGVIETDTQYFGPGTRLTVL.

A word on this clone: The sequence runs out 3 residues before the end of the CDR3; the remainder is reconstructed from the germline J gene. The chain has TRBV16 and TRBJ1-2, with D maybe TRBD1 (5 bases). Germline loops: CDR1 KGHSY, CDR2 FQNENV. The length of the CDR3 is 16 residues. V was shortened by 4 bases and J by 2 bases, with 17 bases between the two germline ends. The DNA read from the CDR3 is TGTGCCAGCAGCCCCCGACCAGGGTATTACAACTATGGC. This sequence encodes CASSPRPGYYNYG. The CDR3 as a whole reads CASSPRPGYYNYGYTF. Filled out from reference TRBV16 and TRBJ1-2, the complete variable domain reads GEEVAQTPKHLVRGEGQKAKLYCAPIKGHSYVFWYQQVLKNEFKFLISFQNENVFDETGMPKERFSAKCLPNSPCSLEIQATKLEDSAVYFCASSPRPGYYNYGYTFGSGTRLTVV.

As for this clone: The read falls 3 residues short of the CDR3 end, and the missing part is taken from the germline J gene. This chain links TRBV7-6 with TRBJ1-2, with D possibly matching TRBD1 (5 bases). The CDR3 length is 15 residues. Germline CDR1 SGHVS, CDR2 FNYEAQ. CDR3 sequence: CASSFPGLADNDYTF. The covered CDR3 bases are TGTGCCAGCAGCTTCCCGGGACTAGCGGACAATGAC.

About this clone: The read stops 3 residues short of the end of the CDR3; the missing end is completed from the germline J gene. The chain recombines TRBV6-2 or TRBV6-3 with TRBJ2-5, with 11 bases fitting TRBD2. This CDR3 is built from 14 residues. V lost 6 bases to trimming and J lost 3 bases; unmatched junction nucleotides: 3. CDR1 and CDR2 from the germline V gene are MNHEY and SVGEGT. The CDR3 here is CASRKLAGEETQYF. The sequenced CDR3 bases are TGTGCCAGCAGGAAACTAGCGGGAGAAGAGACC.

With respect to this clone: The CDR3 goes on 3 residues after the read ends, and that part is filled in from the germline J gene. The chain links TRBV19 to TRBJ1-5; a weak D match, TRBD1 (6 bases). The germline CDR1 and CDR2 sequences are LNHDA and SQIVND (reference sequence). The CDR3 is made up of 15 amino acids. V lost 3 bases, J lost 6 bases, and 15 bases lay in between. The CDR3 spells CASSIVQGNGQPQHF. The part of the CDR3 DNA that was read is TGTGCCAGTAGTATTGTACAGGGTAACGGTCAGCCC.

Remarks on this clone: The missing CDR3 end, 3 residues past where the read stops, is filled in from the germline J gene. V usage is TRBV2 and J usage is TRBJ2-1, with 7 bases lining up with TRBD2. Losses at the gene ends were 7 bases for V and 1 base for J; bases not matched to a gene: 10. The CDR3 runs to 16 residues. In germline, CDR1 is SNHLY, CDR2 FYNNEI. CDR3 amino acids: CASKRITGGSYNEQFF. The CDR3 bases that were read are TGTGCCAGCAAAAGAATTACGGGGGGTTCCTACAATGAG. Using reference TRBV2 and TRBJ2-1 for the parts outside the CDR3, the full variable domain is EPEVTQTPSHQVTQMGQEVILRCVPISNHLYFYWYRQILGQKVEFLVSFYNNEISEKSEIFDDQFSVERPDGSNFTLKIRSTKLEDSAMYFCASKRITGGSYNEQFFGPGTRLTVL.

A note on this clone: A junction end diverges from the germline sequence, so it may reflect a read error. The CDR3 end lies 3 residues beyond the end of the read and is filled in from the germline J gene. The J gene is TRBJ1-2, the V gene TRBV7-7, with a weak D call TRBD1 (6 bases). Looked up from germline, CDR1 is SSHAT and CDR2 is FNYEAQ (reference sequence). This CDR3 is built from 14 residues. The sequenced CDR3 bases are TGTGCTAGCAGCCAAGACACAGGGAGTCGCGAC. Amino acid sequence: CASSQDTGSRD. The CDR3 as a whole reads CASSQDTGSRDYTF.

With respect to this clone: The read ends 3 residues before the CDR3 terminus; that terminus is restored from the germline J gene. The rearrangement joins TRBV5-1 to TRBJ2-3; 10 bases align to TRBD1. The CDR3 spans 16 residues. Germline V CDR1 and CDR2: SGHRS, YFSETQ. The DNA read from the CDR3 is TGCGCCAGCAGCGGCGACCGGGACAGGGGCCAAGAGACG. The encoded protein is CASSGDRDRGQET. The whole CDR3 sequence reads CASSGDRDRGQETQYF.

With regard to this clone: The read finishes 3 residues shy of the CDR3 end, and the germline J gene is used to complete it. This rearrangement joins TRBV12-3 or TRBV12-4 to TRBJ1-5; no clear D. V lost 3 bases and J lost 4, with 4 bases in between. The CDR3 sequence is 12 residues long. Partial CDR3 DNA: TGTGCCAGCAGTTTCGGTAATCAGCCC. Its protein product is CASSFGNQP. The whole CDR3 region reads CASSFGNQPQHF.

On this clone: Coverage ceases 3 residues before the CDR3 finishes, and the germline J gene fills in the end. The chain uses TRBV5-5 and TRBJ2-2; D possibly corresponds to TRBD1 (5 bases). Germline CDR1 reads SGHKS; CDR2 reads YYEKEE (reference sequence). The CDR3 spans 14 residues. CDR3 bases read: TGTGCCAGCAGCTTATTAACAGGAAATGAAAAG. Residues: CASSLLTGNEK. The CDR3, in full, reads CASSLLTGNEKLFF.

To note about this clone: Read data end 3 residues before the CDR3 end; the end is taken from the germline J gene. The chain employs TRBV7-2 and TRBJ2-7, with D hard to call. The germline V gene encodes CDR1 SGHTA and CDR2 FQGNSA. This CDR3 region has 14 residues. Trimming removed 0 bases from V and 3 bases from J, with 9 bases in between. Here the CDR3 reads CASSLAPSDYEQYF. The covered CDR3 bases are TGTGCCAGCAGCTTAGCGCCCAGCGACTACGAG.

About this clone: The read gets to within 3 residues of the CDR3 end, and the germline J gene fills in the rest. The rearrangement links TRBV13 to TRBJ2-5; 7 bases agree with TRBD1. The germline CDR1 and CDR2 sequences are PRHDT and FYEKMQ (reference sequence). The CDR3 spans 13 residues. With V trimmed by 5 bases and J by 7 bases, 7 bases remained unmatched. This chain's CDR3 is CASSPTGQRTQYF. Partial CDR3 DNA: TGTGCCAGCAGCCCCACGGGACAGAGGACC.